This T cell receptor (beta chain) was obtained from a study of beta chain features in type 1 diabetes. The isolated RNA, all of it, was reverse transcribed, so expressed TCRB transcripts were what got sequenced. Profiled with immunoSEQ multiplex PCR; TCRdb holds only in-frame clones, not every one. The sample holds under 950,000 clones, about a sixth seen once. V dropped 3 bases and J dropped 0 bases, with 4 bases sitting between them. The CDR3 has 13 amino acids. The germline CDR1 and CDR2 sequences are LGHNA and YSLEER. This clone has a handful of counts. The rearrangement uses TRBV4-3 and TRBJ2-3; D remains ambiguous. The receptor's source is a woman aged 18-35 years in good health. The material sequenced was naive CD4+ T cells from blood. The CDR3 loop reads CASSQRSTDTQYF. The CDR3 nucleotides read TGCGCCAGCAGCCAGCGGAGCACAGATACGCAGTATTTT.